The 7 T cell receptor beta chains given below trace back to one sample, sequenced in a study of blood T cell repertoires in COVID-19. The protocol was immunoSEQ multiplex PCR, while the TCRdb copy is restricted to in-frame clones and leaves out a portion. The profile shows about 380,000 clones, over 75% of them singletons. Sequenced: PBMCs or T cells enriched from blood (not recorded which). The receptors were sampled from a young woman who had recovered from COVID-19.

The chain carries TRBV4-1 and TRBJ2-1; 11 bases align to TRBD1. Looked up from germline, CDR1 is MGHRA and CDR2 is YSYEKL. This CDR3 region has 15 residues. V was clipped by 3 bases and J by 4 bases; unmatched bases: 2. The DNA of the CDR3 is TGCGCCAGCAGCCAGGGGGACAGGGGGTACAATGAGCAGTTCTTC. Translated: CASSQGDRGYNEQFF.

Comments on this clone: One end of the junction fails to match germline, which may point to a read error. CDR3 in DNA: TGCGCCAGCAGGTTGGAGCAGGGGGCTTCCTATGGCTACACCTTC. Its protein product is CASRLEQGASYGYTF. The chain has TRBV5-1 and TRBJ1-2, with 8 bases matching TRBD1. This CDR3 is built from 15 residues. CDR1 SGHRS and CDR2 YFSETQ come from the germline V gene.

In the case of this clone: This CDR3 is also generated by other DNA sequences in the sample. The chain has TRBV5-1 and TRBJ2-7, with 7 bases fitting TRBD1. The CDR3 is 13 residues long. Germline CDR1 is SGHRS and CDR2 is YFSETQ. V was pared by 4 bases and J by 1 base, with 2 bases of the junction left unmatched. The CDR3 nucleotides are TGCGCCAGCAGCAGGACAGGTTCCTACGAGCAGTACTTC. Protein product: CASSRTGSYEQYF. Variable domain in full (rest from reference TRBV5-1 and TRBJ2-7): KAGVTQTPRYLIKTRGQQVTLSCSPISGHRSVSWYQQTPGQGLQFLFEYFSETQRNKGNFPGRFSGRQFSNSRSEMNVSTLELGDSALYLCASSRTGSYEQYFGPGTRLTVT.

The chain uses TRBV14 and TRBJ1-2, with D maybe TRBD1 (5 bases). The CDR3 extends over 16 amino acids. The germline V and J ends were trimmed by 6 bases and 2 bases, with 19 bases remaining between them. CDR1 is SGHDN, CDR2 FVKESK, per germline. The CDR3: CASSSARVTVNYGYTF. The CDR3 bases are TGTGCCAGCAGTTCAGCTCGGGTGACAGTGAACTATGGCTACACCTTC.

The V gene is TRBV28, the J gene TRBJ1-6; D may be TRBD1 (5 bases). CDR1 and CDR2 (germline): MDHEN, SYDVKM. This CDR3 region has 14 residues. The V end was cut by 7 bases, the J end by 4 bases, with 11 bases between. DNA for the CDR3: TGTGCCAGCATCAAGGGGTATTATAATTCACCCCTCCACTTT. It yields the protein CASIKGYYNSPLHF.

This clone appeared a single time. The rearrangement links TRBV7-6 to TRBJ1-1; D unclear. CDR1 is SGHVS, CDR2 FNYEAQ, per germline. The length of the CDR3 is 12 residues. The V and J ends lost 5 bases and 7 bases respectively, with 11 bases between them. The CDR3 sequence: CASSPTDREAFF. In nucleotides, the CDR3 is TGTGCCAGCAGCCCCACAGACCGTGAAGCTTTCTTT.

This clone was detected once. The chain employs TRBV5-1 and TRBJ2-7, with a tentative D call TRBD1 (6 bases). Looked up from germline, CDR1 is SGHRS and CDR2 is YFSETQ. V lost 3 bases to trimming and J lost 6 bases, with 13 bases between them. The CDR3 loop spans 13 amino acids. The CDR3 DNA sequence: TGCGCCAGCAGCTGGGCAGGGACAACCGAGCAGTACTTC. Its translation is CASSWAGTTEQYF.